Following are 6 T cell receptor beta chains from one sample sequenced in a study of shared clonotypes between healthy human individuals. Method: immunoSEQ multiplex PCR; TCRdb's copy keeps in-frame clones and lacks some. The sample comprises under 600,000 clones, more than 95% of which are singletons, and roughly 0.055% rests with the top ten. Sequenced input: naive CD4+ T cells sorted from blood. Regarding subset: CD45RA+ positively selected. The receptor source for this set is a woman in her twenties or thirties in good health.

The rearrangement joins TRBV5-1 to TRBJ2-7, with unresolved D. With 0 bases removed from V and 8 bases from J, the gap between germline ends came to 18 bases. Germline lookup yields CDR1 SGHRS and CDR2 YFSETQ. The CDR3 consists of 15 residues. The CDR3 loop reads CASSLGSAKHAQQYF. DNA for the CDR3: TGCGCCAGCAGCTTGGGTTCGGCAAAACACGCGCAGCAGTACTTC.

The gene calls are TRBV2 and TRBJ1-2; D uncertain. Germline V CDR1 and CDR2: SNHLY, FYNNEI. The ends were cut back, 5 bases at V and 4 bases at J, with 23 bases in the middle. This CDR3 contains 17 residues. DNA for the CDR3: TGTGCCAGCAGTCCAACGGACGGGCTCCGTGAACGCTATGGCTACACCTTC. This codes for CASSPTDGLRERYGYTF.

The chain has TRBV7-6 and TRBJ1-3; D is unclear. CDR1 and CDR2 (germline): SGHVS, FNYEAQ. With 7 bases removed from V and 5 bases from J, the gap between germline ends came to 12 bases. The CDR3 runs 13 residues. The CDR3 sequence: CASIDPGRNTIYF. Written as DNA, the CDR3 is TGTGCCAGCATTGACCCAGGTCGAAACACCATATATTTT.

This chain uses TRBV7-2 with TRBJ2-7; D tentatively fits TRBD1 or TRBD2 (5 bases each). In germline, CDR1 is SGHTA, CDR2 FQGNSA. This CDR3 comprises 15 residues. The germline V and J ends were trimmed by 1 base and 4 bases, with 14 bases remaining between them. As DNA, the CDR3 is TGTGCCAGCAGCTTAGGTGGGACGCGTAGATACGAGCAGTACTTC. Protein: CASSLGGTRRYEQYF.

The chain combines TRBV6-6 with TRBJ2-7; 10 bases match TRBD2. The CDR3 length is 16 residues. The J segment lost 0 bases and the V segment lost 4 bases, leaving 6 bases of the junction unmatched. Germline CDR1 is MNHNY and CDR2 is SVGAGI (reference sequence). CDR3 in amino acids: CASSLLSGRASYEQYF. In DNA form, the CDR3 reads TGTGCCAGCAGTTTATTAAGCGGGAGGGCCTCCTACGAGCAGTACTTC.

The table lists this clone with a count of one. V is TRBV6-6 and J is TRBJ1-5, with 9 bases matching TRBD1. The CDR3 spans 15 residues. Germline trimming cut 2 bases from V and 4 bases from J; bases unmatched to any gene: 3. The germline gives CDR1 MNHNY, CDR2 SVGAGI (reference sequence). The CDR3 spells CASSYGTGLNQPQHF. The CDR3, as DNA: TGTGCCAGCAGTTACGGGACAGGGTTGAATCAGCCCCAGCATTTT.